This T cell receptor (beta chain) was identified in a study of blood T cell repertoires in COVID-19. Study context: There were acute and convalescent COVID-19 samples, and they came from the United States, Italy and Spain.

Clones were read by immunoSEQ multiplex PCR, and TCRdb kept only the in-frame ones, dropping some. Of around 25,000 clones listed, roughly 73% are singletons. The sequenced material came from peripheral blood. The origin of this receptor is a human donor in a cohort sampled during active or convalescent COVID-19.

The CDR3 region is CASTSGANTGELFF. For the CDR3, the DNA is TGTGCCAGCACGTCGGGGGCGAACACCGGGGAGCTGTTTTTT. The V call is TRBV6-7, the J call TRBJ2-2, with D tentatively TRBD2 (6 bases). TRBV6-7 is assigned to the ORF class and has an uncertain function. Between the trimmed V and J ends, which lost 7 bases and 0 bases, there was a span of 9 bases. There are 14 residues in the CDR3.